A single sample gave rise to the 26 T cell receptor beta chains below, sequenced in a study of regulatory T cells in long-lasting Graves disease. Regarding time point: newly diagnosed GD, antithyroid drugs for less than 3 months. Preparation of the TCR library used RNA extracted from PBMCs. The authors built TCR beta libraries using iRepertoire HTBI primers and Arm-PCR of CDR3 regions. TCRdb re-derived calls from the multiplex PCR reads in MiXCR, one entry per CDR3 protein. The sample carries about 470,000 distinct CDR3 sequences, 14% to 15% recorded once. Another study also made use of these data, one on T cells in Graves' hyperthyroidism and ophthalmopathy.

Sample: peripheral blood mononuclear cells (PBMCs), taken at new diagnosis, from a patient treated with antithyroid drugs. The source of these receptors is a woman aged 25-40 years with Graves disease.

This clonotype occurred a few times. V is TRBV18 and J is TRBJ2-3; possible D gene TRBD1, 5 bases. Germline loops: CDR1 KGHSH, CDR2 LQKENI. This CDR3 is built from 16 residues. With 1 base removed from V and 5 bases from J, the gap between germline ends came to 16 bases. The CDR3 coding sequence is TGTGCCAGCTCACCACTAGTAGGGGCGTCAGGAGATACGCAGTATTTT. It yields the protein CASSPLVGASGDTQYF.

Many counts were recorded for this clonotype. A junction boundary mismatches the germline segment, possibly from a read error. The chain links TRBV5-1 to TRBJ1-2; D gene ambiguous. Germline V lookup: CDR1 SGHRS, CDR2 YFSETQ. There are 13 residues in the CDR3. The CDR3 spells CASSLVVNYGYTF. The DNA of the CDR3 is TGTGCCAGCAGCTTAGTAGTCAACTATGGCTACACCTTC.

This clonotype was counted between two and nine times. The chain has TRBV4-1 and TRBJ1-5; 9 bases match TRBD1. The J segment lost 2 bases and the V segment lost 2 bases, leaving 10 bases of the junction unmatched. Germline V lookup: CDR1 MGHRA, CDR2 YSYEKL. This CDR3 region has 18 residues. The CDR3 reads CASSQPTGGMERNQPQHF. The CDR3 DNA reads TGCGCCAGCAGCCAACCGACAGGGGGTATGGAGCGCAATCAGCCCCAGCATTTT.

This clonotype was counted many times. CDR3 protein: CASSLSGPNYEQYF. The CDR3 DNA is TGTGCCAGCAGTTTATCCGGGCCGAACTACGAGCAGTACTTC. This chain links TRBV27 with TRBJ2-7, with no clear D. V lost 0 bases and J lost 3, with 9 bases in between. The V gene's germline CDR1 is MNHEY and CDR2 SMNVEV (reference sequence). This CDR3 has 14 amino acids.

CDR3 bases: TGTGCCACCAGTGATTTGGGACCAAACAATGAGCAGTTCTTC. This encodes CATSDLGPNNEQFF. The chain combines TRBV24-1 with TRBJ2-1, with D unresolved. The germline CDR1 and CDR2 sequences are KGHDR and SFDVKD. Trimming pared 0 bases from V and 5 bases from J, leaving 7 bases between. The CDR3 has 14 amino acids.

This clonotype has at least ten counts. This chain links TRBV20-1 with TRBJ2-7; D gene ambiguous. Between the trimmed V and J ends, which lost 5 bases and 2 bases, there was a span of 13 bases. The germline CDR1 and CDR2 sequences are DFQATT and SNEGSKA (reference sequence). The CDR3 contains 13 residues. The CDR3 sequence is CSAQLAGTYEQYF. CDR3 nucleotides: TGCAGTGCTCAGTTGGCAGGTACCTACGAGCAGTACTTC.

This clonotype has a handful of counts. The V gene is TRBV12-3 or TRBV12-4, the J gene TRBJ1-5; D unclear. Between the trimmed V and J ends, which lost 0 bases and 3 bases, there was a span of 9 bases. The CDR3 loop spans 15 amino acids. In DNA, the CDR3 is TGTGCCAGCAGTTTAGCGCGGCAGAACAATCAGCCCCAGCATTTT. Translation gives CASSLARQNNQPQHF.

This clonotype has more than one count but fewer than ten. The chain recombines TRBV6-1 with TRBJ2-5; D is unclear. The CDR3 totals 14 residues. Trimming pared 6 bases from V and 10 bases from J, leaving 21 bases between. Germline loops: CDR1 MNHNS, CDR2 SASEGT. In DNA form, the CDR3 reads TGTGCCAGCAGCGAAACCAGGACGGTTCAACACCAGTACTTC. This codes for CASSETRTVQHQYF.

This clonotype was seen only a few times. J is TRBJ2-5 and V is TRBV5-1; the D is unclear. The CDR3 is 15 residues long. Germline CDR1 SGHRS, CDR2 YFSETQ. V lost 0 bases to trimming and J lost 2 bases, with 11 bases between them. The CDR3, as DNA: TGCGCCAGCAGCTTGGCTCTCGCGAGTCAAGAGACCCAGTACTTC. It encodes CASSLALASQETQYF.

At least ten counts were recorded for this clonotype. The gene calls are TRBV20-1 and TRBJ2-3; D uncertain. Germline CDR1 reads DFQATT; CDR2 reads SNEGSKA (reference sequence). Deletions cut 7 bases from V and 0 bases from J, with 14 bases between. This CDR3 comprises 14 residues. The CDR3 loop reads CSVHRPTSTDTQYF. CDR3 nucleotide sequence: TGCAGTGTTCACCGGCCTACTAGCACAGATACGCAGTATTTT.

This clonotype has ten or more counts. This chain uses TRBV3-1 with TRBJ2-1; TRBD2 matches 14 bases. The V and J ends lost 0 bases and 3 bases, in that order; junction bases with no gene match: 4. This CDR3 comprises 18 residues. Germline CDR1 LGHDT, CDR2 YNNKEL (reference sequence). This CDR3 reads CASSQEGTSGSIYNEQFF. CDR3 in DNA: TGTGCCAGCAGCCAAGAGGGGACTAGCGGGAGCATCTACAATGAGCAGTTCTTC.

Concerning this clonotype itself: One end of the junction is discordant with germline, which a read error may explain. This CDR3 reads CATRGTGTGTQYF. In nucleotides, the CDR3 is TGTGCCACCAGGGGGACAGGGACAGGTACGCAGTATTTT. The rearrangement uses TRBV24-1 and TRBJ2-3; TRBD1 aligns across 9 bases. Per germline, CDR1 KGHDR and CDR2 SFDVKD. This CDR3 region has 13 residues.

Ten or more counts support this clonotype. The chain employs TRBV20-1 and TRBJ2-3, with TRBD2 identical over 8 bases. CDR1 and CDR2 from the germline V gene are DFQATT and SNEGSKA (reference sequence). This CDR3 is built from 18 residues. V lost 0 bases and J lost 3; bases outside the gene matches: 14. As DNA, the CDR3 is TGCAGTGCTAGAGATAATAATGGGGCGGGAGGCTGGACAGATACGCAGTATTTT. Its translation is CSARDNNGAGGWTDTQYF.

The chain has TRBV28 and TRBJ2-6, with D uncertain. The CDR3 is made up of 15 amino acids. Germline V CDR1 and CDR2: MDHEN, SYDVKM. Trimming took 5 bases from V and 0 from J, leaving 8 bases between them. Written as DNA, the CDR3 is TGTGCCAGCAGTCCGCCCCCCTCTGGGGCCAACGTCCTGACTTTC. This codes for CASSPPPSGANVLTF. Full variable domain (outside the CDR3, taken from reference TRBV28 and TRBJ2-6): DVKVTQSSRYLVKRTGEKVFLECVQDMDHENMFWYRQDPGLGLRLIYFSYDVKMKEKGDIPEGYSVSREKKERFSLILESASTNQTSMYLCASSPPPSGANVLTFGAGSRLTVL.

This clonotype was detected only a few times. This chain connects TRBV5-1 to TRBJ2-7; tentatively, D is TRBD2 (6 bases). The germline gives CDR1 SGHRS, CDR2 YFSETQ. V was pared by 0 bases and J by 3 bases, with 10 bases between. The CDR3 totals 14 residues. The CDR3 region has the DNA TGCGCCAGCAGCTTGGGGGACTCACTCTACGAGCAGTACTTC. Translated: CASSLGDSLYEQYF.

This clonotype turned up a few times. The chain links TRBV29-1 to TRBJ2-7, with D perhaps matching TRBD2 (6 bases). The CDR3 is 12 residues long. The V end lost 7 bases, the J end lost 2 bases, and 12 bases lay between the germline ends. The germline CDR1 and CDR2 sequences are SQVTM and ANQGSEA. The CDR3 DNA reads TGCAGCGCGGGACTTTCTCCCTACGAGCAGTACTTC. It translates to CSAGLSPYEQYF.

The chain links TRBV29-1 to TRBJ2-5; D gene uncertain. The V end lost 4 bases, the J end lost 1 base, and 10 bases lay between the germline ends. CDR3 length equals 13 residues. Germline CDR1 SQVTM, CDR2 ANQGSEA. CDR3 DNA sequence: TGCAGCGTTGGTATCGTCACCCAAGAGACCCAGTACTTC. It translates to CSVGIVTQETQYF.

A note on this clonotype: This could be a read error, since a much larger clone is one nucleotide away. The chain carries TRBV6-2 or TRBV6-3 and TRBJ2-2; D is tentatively TRBD1 or TRBD2 (5 bases each). The germline V gene encodes CDR1 MNHEY and CDR2 SVGEGT. The CDR3 is made up of 12 amino acids. CDR3 coding DNA: TGTGCCAGCCAACTGGGGCCCGGGGAGCTGGTTTTT. Its protein is CASQLGPGELVF.

This clonotype occurred a few times. In nucleotides, the CDR3 is TGCAGCGTTGTAAGGGGTTCAGGTGCCTACGAGCAGTACTTC. Its translation is CSVVRGSGAYEQYF. The chain has TRBV29-1 and TRBJ2-7; D may be TRBD1 (5 bases). This CDR3 spans 14 amino acids. V shed 4 bases and J shed 2 bases, with 15 bases lying between them. Germline-derived CDR1 and CDR2 are SQVTM and ANQGSEA.

The table lists this clonotype with many counts. The chain couples TRBV7-2 to TRBJ2-7; weak D call: TRBD2 (6 bases). Trimming took 5 bases from V and 2 from J, leaving 13 bases between them. Germline V gene sequence: CDR1 SGHTA, CDR2 FQGNSA. The CDR3 extends over 14 amino acids. The CDR3 loop reads CASSRAGRTYEQYF. CDR3 DNA sequence: TGTGCCAGCAGCAGAGCGGGTCGAACCTACGAGCAGTACTTC.

Turning to this clonotype: Since a much larger clone is just one base distant, this may be a read error. This chain links TRBV6-2 or TRBV6-3 with TRBJ2-7, with no clear D. This CDR3 is built from 14 residues. Germline V gene data show CDR1 as MNHEY and CDR2 as SVGEGT. CDR3: CVSSEKPSSYEQYF. The CDR3 DNA is TGTGTCAGCAGTGAAAAGCCGAGCTCCTACGAGCAGTACTTC.

This clonotype came up many times. V and J are TRBV5-1 and TRBJ1-1; D is unclear. The V and J ends lost 0 bases and 1 base respectively, with 7 bases between them. This CDR3 has 14 amino acids. From germline, CDR1 is SGHRS and CDR2 YFSETQ. The CDR3 coding sequence is TGCGCCAGCAGCTTGGAACAGCCGAACACTGAAGCTTTCTTT. It encodes CASSLEQPNTEAFF.

The V call is TRBV19, the J call TRBJ1-5; D unresolved. The germline V gene encodes CDR1 LNHDA and CDR2 SQIVND (reference sequence). Trimming shortened V by 8 bases and J by 3 bases, and 11 bases separated the two germline ends. The CDR3 runs 13 residues. The CDR3 bases are TGTGCCAGTCGACTGCGGGACAATCAGCCCCAGCATTTT. It encodes CASRLRDNQPQHF.

This clonotype was observed at least ten times. The chain employs TRBV24-1 and TRBJ2-2, with D tentatively TRBD1 (6 bases). Trimming shortened V by 3 bases and J by 1 base, and 20 bases separated the two germline ends. The germline V gene encodes CDR1 KGHDR and CDR2 SFDVKD. This CDR3 is built from 19 residues. CDR3 in amino acids: CATSDPGISTGLNTGELFF. As DNA, the CDR3 is TGTGCCACCAGTGATCCCGGGATCTCTACAGGGTTGAACACCGGGGAGCTGTTTTTT.

The table lists this clonotype with many counts. This sequence joins TRBV7-2 and TRBJ1-2; TRBD1 might be the D (6 bases). CDR1 SGHTA and CDR2 FQGNSA come from the germline V gene. This CDR3 is 18 amino acids long. Trimming removed 5 bases at V and 6 bases at J, with 28 bases between. CDR3 DNA: TGTGCCAGCAGCCCAACCGCACCCCGCTTAGGACAGCTCCATGGCTACACCTTC. Protein: CASSPTAPRLGQLHGYTF.

The CDR3 DNA follows: TGTGCCAGCAGTCTCGACAGATTTACCACCGGGGAGCTGTTTTTT. Translation gives CASSLDRFTTGELFF. The V and J genes are TRBV6-1 and TRBJ2-2; D may be TRBD1 (5 bases). Looked up from germline, CDR1 is MNHNS and CDR2 is SASEGT. The CDR3 sequence is 15 residues long. The V and J ends lost 5 bases and 4 bases respectively, with 14 bases between them.